This TCR beta chain stems from a study of CD8+CD57+ T cells in acquired aplastic anemia. This CDR3 spans 18 amino acids. V lost 4 bases and J lost 5; bases outside the gene matches: 13. Germline CDR1 and CDR2: SGHTA and FQGNSA. The sequenced patients had an expansion of CD8+CD57+ cells seen by flow cytometry. The TCR beta profiling, which covered VDJ combination and CDR3 sequence, was carried out using genomic DNA as the template. TCRdb itself ran the reads through MiXCR, one entry per CDR3 protein. The sample carries a few hundred thousand distinct CDR3 sequences, about a third recorded once. This rearrangement joins TRBV7-2 to TRBJ2-7; 14 bases are a match to TRBD2. This TCR came from a human donor with aplastic anemia. The sample consisted of sorted CD4+, CD8+, or CD8+CD57+ T cells (not recorded which) from PBMCs. For the CDR3, the DNA is TGTGCCAGCAGCTATCGGGACAGGGGACTAGCGGGGGCGGACGAGCAGTACTTC. Translating it yields CASSYRDRGLAGADEQYF.